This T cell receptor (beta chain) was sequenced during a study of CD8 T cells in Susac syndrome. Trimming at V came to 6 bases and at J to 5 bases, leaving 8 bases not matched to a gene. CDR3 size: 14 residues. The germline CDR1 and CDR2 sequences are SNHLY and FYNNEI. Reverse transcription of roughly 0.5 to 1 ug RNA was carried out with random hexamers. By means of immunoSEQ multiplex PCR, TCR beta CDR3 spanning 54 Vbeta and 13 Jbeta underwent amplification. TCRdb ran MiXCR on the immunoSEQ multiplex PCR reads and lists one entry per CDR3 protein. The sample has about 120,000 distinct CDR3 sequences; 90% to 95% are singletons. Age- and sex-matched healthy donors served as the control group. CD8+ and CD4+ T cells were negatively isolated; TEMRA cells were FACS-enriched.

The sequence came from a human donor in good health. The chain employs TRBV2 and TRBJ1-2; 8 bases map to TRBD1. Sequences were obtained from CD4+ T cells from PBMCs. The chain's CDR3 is CASSDRGEKYGYTF. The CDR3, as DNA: TGTGCCAGCAGCGACAGGGGCGAGAAGTATGGCTACACCTTC.